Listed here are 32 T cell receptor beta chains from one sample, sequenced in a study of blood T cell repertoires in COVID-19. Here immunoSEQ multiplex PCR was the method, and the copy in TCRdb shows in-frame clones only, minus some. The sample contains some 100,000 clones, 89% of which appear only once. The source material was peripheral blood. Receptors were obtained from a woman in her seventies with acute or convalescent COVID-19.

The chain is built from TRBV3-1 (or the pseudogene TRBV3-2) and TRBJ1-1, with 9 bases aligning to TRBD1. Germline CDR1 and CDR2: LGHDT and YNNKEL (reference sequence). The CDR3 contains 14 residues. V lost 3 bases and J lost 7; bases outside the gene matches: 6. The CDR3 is CASSQTGGKVEAFF. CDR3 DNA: TGTGCCAGCAGCCAGACAGGGGGTAAGGTTGAAGCTTTCTTT.

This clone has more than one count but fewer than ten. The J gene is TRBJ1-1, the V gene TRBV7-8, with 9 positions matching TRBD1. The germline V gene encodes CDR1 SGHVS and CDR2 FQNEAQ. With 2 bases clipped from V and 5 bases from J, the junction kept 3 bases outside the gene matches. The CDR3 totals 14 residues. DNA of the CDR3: TGTGCCAGCAGCTTAAACAGGGGGCAGACTGAAGCTTTCTTT. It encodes CASSLNRGQTEAFF.

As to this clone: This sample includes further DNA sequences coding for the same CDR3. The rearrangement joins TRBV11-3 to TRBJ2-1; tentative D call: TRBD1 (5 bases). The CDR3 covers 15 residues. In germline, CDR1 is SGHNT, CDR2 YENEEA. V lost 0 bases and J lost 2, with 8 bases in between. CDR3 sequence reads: CASSLDQGAYNEQFF. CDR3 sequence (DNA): TGTGCCAGCAGCTTAGATCAAGGGGCCTACAATGAGCAGTTCTTC.

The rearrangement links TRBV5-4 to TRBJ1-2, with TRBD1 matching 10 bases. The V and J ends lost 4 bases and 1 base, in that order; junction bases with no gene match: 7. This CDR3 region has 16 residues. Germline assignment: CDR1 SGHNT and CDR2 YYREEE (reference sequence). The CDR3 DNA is TGTGCCAGCAGCCAATGGACAGGGGGTATTAACTATGGCTACACCTTC. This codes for CASSQWTGGINYGYTF.

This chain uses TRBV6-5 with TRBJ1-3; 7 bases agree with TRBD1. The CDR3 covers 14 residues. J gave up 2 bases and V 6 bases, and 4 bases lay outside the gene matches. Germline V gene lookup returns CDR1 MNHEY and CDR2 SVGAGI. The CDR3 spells CASSDRVAGNTIYF. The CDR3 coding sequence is TGTGCCAGCAGCGACAGGGTGGCTGGAAACACCATATATTTT.

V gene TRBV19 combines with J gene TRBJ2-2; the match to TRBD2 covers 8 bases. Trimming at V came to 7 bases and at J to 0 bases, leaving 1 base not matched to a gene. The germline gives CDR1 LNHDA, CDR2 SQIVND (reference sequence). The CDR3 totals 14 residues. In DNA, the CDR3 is TGTGCCAGTAAGGGACTAGCGAACACCGGGGAGCTGTTTTTT. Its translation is CASKGLANTGELFF. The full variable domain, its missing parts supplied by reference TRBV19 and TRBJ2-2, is DGGITQSPKYLFRKEGQNVTLSCEQNLNHDAMYWYRQDPGQGLRLIYYSQIVNDFQKGDIAEGYSVSREKKESFPLTVTSAQKNPTAFYLCASKGLANTGELFFGEGSRLTVL.

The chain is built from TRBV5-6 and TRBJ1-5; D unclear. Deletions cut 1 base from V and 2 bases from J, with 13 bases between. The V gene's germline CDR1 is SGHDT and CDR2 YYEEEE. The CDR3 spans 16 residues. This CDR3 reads CASSLKFAGGNQPQHF. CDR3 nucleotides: TGTGCCAGCAGCTTGAAGTTTGCGGGTGGCAATCAGCCCCAGCATTTT.

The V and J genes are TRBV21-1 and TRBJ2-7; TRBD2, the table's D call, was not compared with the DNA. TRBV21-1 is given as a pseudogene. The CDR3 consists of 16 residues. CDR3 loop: CASSKGEEGYSYEQYV. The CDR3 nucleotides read TGTGCCAGCAGCAAAGGAGAGGAGGGGTATTCCTACGAGCAGTACGTC.

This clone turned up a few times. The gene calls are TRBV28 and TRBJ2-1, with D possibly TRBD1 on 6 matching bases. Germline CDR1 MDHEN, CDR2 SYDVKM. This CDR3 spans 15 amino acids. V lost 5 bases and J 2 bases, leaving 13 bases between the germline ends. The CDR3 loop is CASSPSGVPYNEQFF. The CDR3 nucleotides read TGTGCCAGCAGTCCATCAGGGGTACCCTACAATGAGCAGTTCTTC.

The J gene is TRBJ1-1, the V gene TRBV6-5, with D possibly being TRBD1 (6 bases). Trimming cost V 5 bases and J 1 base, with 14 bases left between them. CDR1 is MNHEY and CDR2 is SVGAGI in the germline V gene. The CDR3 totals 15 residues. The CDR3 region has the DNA TGTGCCAGCAGTCGGACTTCGACAGGGAACACTGAAGCTTTCTTT. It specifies CASSRTSTGNTEAFF.

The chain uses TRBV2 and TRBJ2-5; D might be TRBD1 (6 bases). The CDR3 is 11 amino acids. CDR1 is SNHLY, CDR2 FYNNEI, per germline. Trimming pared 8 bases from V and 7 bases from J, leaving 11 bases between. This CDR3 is CASRQVVTQYF. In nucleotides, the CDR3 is TGTGCCAGCCGACAGGTTGTGACCCAGTACTTC.

For the CDR3, the DNA is TGTGCCAGCAGCCAACCCTGGGGACTTGGCACAGATACGCAGTATTTT. Translating gives CASSQPWGLGTDTQYF. This chain joins TRBV3-1 (or the pseudogene TRBV3-2) and TRBJ2-3, with D maybe TRBD2 (6 bases). The length of the CDR3 is 16 residues. Trimming removed 2 bases at V and 1 base at J, with 13 bases between. The germline V gene encodes CDR1 LGHDT and CDR2 YNNKEL (reference sequence).

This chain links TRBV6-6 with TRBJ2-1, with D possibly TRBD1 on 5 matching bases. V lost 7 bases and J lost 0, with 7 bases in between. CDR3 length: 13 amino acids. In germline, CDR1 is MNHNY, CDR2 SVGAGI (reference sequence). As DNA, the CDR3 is TGTGCCAGCAAAGGGGCCTCCTACAATGAGCAGTTCTTC. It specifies CASKGASYNEQFF.

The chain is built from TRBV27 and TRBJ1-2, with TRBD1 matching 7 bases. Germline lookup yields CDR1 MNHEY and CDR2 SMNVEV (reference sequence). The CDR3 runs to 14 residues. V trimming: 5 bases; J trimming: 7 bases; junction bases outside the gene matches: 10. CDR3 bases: TGTGCCAGCAGTCCTCACGACAGGGACTCTGGCTACACCTTC. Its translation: CASSPHDRDSGYTF.

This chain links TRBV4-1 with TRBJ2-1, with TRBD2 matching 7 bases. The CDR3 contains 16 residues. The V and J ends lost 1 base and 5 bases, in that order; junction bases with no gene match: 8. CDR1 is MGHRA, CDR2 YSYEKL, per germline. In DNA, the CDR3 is TGCGCCAGCAGCCAAGGGCTCGCGGGAGTGAACAATGAGCAGTTCTTC. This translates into CASSQGLAGVNNEQFF.

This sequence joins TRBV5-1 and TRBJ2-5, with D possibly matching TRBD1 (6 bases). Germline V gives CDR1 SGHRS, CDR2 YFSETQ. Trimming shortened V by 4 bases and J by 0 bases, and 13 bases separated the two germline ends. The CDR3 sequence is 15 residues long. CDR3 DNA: TGCGCCAGCAGCCGATTACAGGGTTACCAAGAGACCCAGTACTTC. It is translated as CASSRLQGYQETQYF.

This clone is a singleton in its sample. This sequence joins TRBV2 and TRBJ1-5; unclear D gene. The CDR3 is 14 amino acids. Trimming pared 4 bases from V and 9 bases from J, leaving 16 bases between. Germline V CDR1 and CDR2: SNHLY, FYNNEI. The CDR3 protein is CASSVTNTRGPQHF. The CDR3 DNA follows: TGTGCCAGCAGTGTCACAAACACGCGGGGGCCCCAGCATTTT.

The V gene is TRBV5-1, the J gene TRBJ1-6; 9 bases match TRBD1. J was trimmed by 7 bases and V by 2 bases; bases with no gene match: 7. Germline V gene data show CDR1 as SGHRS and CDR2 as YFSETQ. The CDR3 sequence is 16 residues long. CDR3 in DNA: TGCGCCAGCAGCTTAATGGGGACAGGGCAAAATTCACCCCTCCACTTT. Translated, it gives CASSLMGTGQNSPLHF.

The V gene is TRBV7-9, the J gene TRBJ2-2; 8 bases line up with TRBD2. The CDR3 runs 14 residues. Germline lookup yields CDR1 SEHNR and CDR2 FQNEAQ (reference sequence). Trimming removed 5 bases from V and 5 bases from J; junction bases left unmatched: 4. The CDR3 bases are TGTGCCAGCAGCCCCGGGGGGGCGACCGGGGAGCTGTTTTTT. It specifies CASSPGGATGELFF.

The CDR3 sequence: CASSSQGWGYTF. The CDR3 nucleotides are TGTGCCAGCAGTTCACAGGGGTGGGGCTACACCTTC. V usage is TRBV28 and J usage is TRBJ1-2, with 7 bases matching TRBD1. CDR3 length: 12 residues. J gave up 8 bases and V 4 bases, and 4 bases lay outside the gene matches. Germline assignment: CDR1 MDHEN and CDR2 SYDVKM.

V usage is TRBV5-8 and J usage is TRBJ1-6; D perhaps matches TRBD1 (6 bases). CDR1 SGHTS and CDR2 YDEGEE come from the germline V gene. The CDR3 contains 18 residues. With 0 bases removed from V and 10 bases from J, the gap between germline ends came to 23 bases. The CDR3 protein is CASSLDMGVGGAGSPLHF. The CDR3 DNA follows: TGTGCCAGCAGCTTGGATATGGGAGTAGGGGGGGCCGGATCACCCCTCCACTTT. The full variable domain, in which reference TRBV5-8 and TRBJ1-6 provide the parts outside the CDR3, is EAGVTQSPTHLIKTRGQQATLRCSPISGHTSVYWYQQALGLGLQFLLWYDEGEERNRGNFPPRFSGRQFPNYSSELNVNALELEDSALYLCASSLDMGVGGAGSPLHFGNGTRLTVT.

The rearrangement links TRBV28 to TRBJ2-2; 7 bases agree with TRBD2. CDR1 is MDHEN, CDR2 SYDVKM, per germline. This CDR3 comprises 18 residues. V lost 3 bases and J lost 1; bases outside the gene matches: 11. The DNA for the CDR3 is TGTGCCAGCAGTTTCCGTCCCGGGACGGGGGGGAACACCGGGGAGCTGTTTTTT. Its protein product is CASSFRPGTGGNTGELFF.

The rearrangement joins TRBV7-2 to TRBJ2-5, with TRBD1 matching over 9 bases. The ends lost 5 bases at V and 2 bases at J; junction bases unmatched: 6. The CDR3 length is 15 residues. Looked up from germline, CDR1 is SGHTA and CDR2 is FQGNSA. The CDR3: CASSRGQGKQETQYF. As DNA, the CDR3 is TGTGCCAGCAGCCGGGGACAGGGAAAACAAGAGACCCAGTACTTC.

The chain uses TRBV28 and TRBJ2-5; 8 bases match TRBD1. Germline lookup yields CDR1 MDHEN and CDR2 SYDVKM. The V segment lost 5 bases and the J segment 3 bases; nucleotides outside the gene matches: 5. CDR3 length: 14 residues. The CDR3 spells CASSRDRGEETQYF. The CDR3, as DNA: TGTGCCAGCAGTCGAGACAGGGGCGAAGAGACCCAGTACTTC.

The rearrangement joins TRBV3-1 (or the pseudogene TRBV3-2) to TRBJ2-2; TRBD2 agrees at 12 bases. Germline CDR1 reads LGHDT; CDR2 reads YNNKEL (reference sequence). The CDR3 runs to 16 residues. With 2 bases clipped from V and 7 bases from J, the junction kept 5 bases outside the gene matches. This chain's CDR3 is CASSQLAGGSGGELFF. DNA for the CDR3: TGTGCCAGCAGCCAACTAGCGGGGGGGTCTGGCGGGGAGCTGTTTTTT.

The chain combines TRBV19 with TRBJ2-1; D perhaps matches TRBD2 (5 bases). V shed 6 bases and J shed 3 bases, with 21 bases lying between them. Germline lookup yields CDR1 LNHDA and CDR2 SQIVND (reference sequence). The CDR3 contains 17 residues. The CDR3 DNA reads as TGTGCCAGTAGCTCGATCGGGGAGACCACCCACTACAATGAGCAGTTCTTC. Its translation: CASSSIGETTHYNEQFF.

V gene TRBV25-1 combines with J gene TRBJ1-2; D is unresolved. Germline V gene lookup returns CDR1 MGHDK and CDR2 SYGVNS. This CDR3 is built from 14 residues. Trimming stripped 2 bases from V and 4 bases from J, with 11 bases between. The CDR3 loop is CASSEPQVSYGYTF. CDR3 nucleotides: TGTGCCAGCAGTGAACCCCAGGTGTCCTATGGCTACACCTTC.

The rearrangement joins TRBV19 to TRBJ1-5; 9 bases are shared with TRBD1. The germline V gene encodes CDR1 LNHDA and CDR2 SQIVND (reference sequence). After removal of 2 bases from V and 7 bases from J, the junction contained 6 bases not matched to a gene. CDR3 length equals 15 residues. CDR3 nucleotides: TGTGCCAGTAGTATACTACAGGGGGCACGACAGCCCCAGCATTTT. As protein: CASSILQGARQPQHF.

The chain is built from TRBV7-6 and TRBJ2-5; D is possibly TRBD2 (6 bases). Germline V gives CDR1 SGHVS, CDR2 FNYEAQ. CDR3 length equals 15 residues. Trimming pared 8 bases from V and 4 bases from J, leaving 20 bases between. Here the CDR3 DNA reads TGTGCCAGCGGAAAAGGGATGGGGAGGAGAGAGACCCAGTACTTC. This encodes CASGKGMGRRETQYF.

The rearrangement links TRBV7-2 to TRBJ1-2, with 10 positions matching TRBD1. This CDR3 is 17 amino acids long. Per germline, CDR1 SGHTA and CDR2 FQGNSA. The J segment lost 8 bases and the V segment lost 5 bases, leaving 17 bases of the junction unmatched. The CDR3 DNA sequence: TGTGCCAGCAGCGTAGACTGGTCGACAGGGGGCTATCGGGGCTACACCTTC. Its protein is CASSVDWSTGGYRGYTF.

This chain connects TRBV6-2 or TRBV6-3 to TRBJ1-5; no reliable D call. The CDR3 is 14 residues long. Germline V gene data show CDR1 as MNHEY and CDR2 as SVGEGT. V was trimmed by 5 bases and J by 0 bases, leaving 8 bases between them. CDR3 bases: TGTGCCAGCAGTGGCAAGTTTAGCAATCAGCCCCAGCATTTT. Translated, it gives CASSGKFSNQPQHF.

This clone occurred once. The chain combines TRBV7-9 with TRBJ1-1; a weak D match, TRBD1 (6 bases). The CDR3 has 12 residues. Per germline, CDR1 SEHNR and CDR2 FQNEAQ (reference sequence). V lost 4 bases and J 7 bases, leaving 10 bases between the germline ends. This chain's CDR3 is CASSYRTVEAFF. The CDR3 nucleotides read TGTGCCAGCAGCTACCGGACAGTTGAAGCTTTCTTT.